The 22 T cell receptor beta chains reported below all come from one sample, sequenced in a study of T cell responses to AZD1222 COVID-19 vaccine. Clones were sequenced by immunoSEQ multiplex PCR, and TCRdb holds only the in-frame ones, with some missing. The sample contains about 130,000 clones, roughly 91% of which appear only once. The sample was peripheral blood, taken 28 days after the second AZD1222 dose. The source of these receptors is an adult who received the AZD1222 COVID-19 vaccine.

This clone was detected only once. The CDR3 DNA sequence: TGTGCCTGGAGTCGCCGGAACACTGAAGCTTTCTTT. This sequence encodes CAWSRRNTEAFF. The V call is TRBV30, the J call TRBJ1-1; the D is unclear. Germline V lookup: CDR1 GTSNPN, CDR2 SVGIG (reference sequence). V was shortened by 2 bases and J by 1 base, with 5 bases between the two germline ends. CDR3 size: 12 residues.

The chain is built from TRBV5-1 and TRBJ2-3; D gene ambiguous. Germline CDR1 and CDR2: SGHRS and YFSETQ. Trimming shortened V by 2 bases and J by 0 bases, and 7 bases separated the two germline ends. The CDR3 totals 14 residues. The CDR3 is CASSFQGSTDTQYF. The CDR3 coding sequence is TGCGCCAGCAGCTTTCAAGGGAGCACAGATACGCAGTATTTT. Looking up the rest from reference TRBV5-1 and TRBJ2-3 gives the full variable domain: KAGVTQTPRYLIKTRGQQVTLSCSPISGHRSVSWYQQTPGQGLQFLFEYFSETQRNKGNFPGRFSGRQFSNSRSEMNVSTLELGDSALYLCASSFQGSTDTQYFGPGTRLTVL.

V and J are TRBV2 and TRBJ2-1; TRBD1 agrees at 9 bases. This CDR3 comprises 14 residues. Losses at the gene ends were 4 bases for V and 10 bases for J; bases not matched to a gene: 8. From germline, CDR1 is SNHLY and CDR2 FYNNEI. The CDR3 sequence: CASSAWDRAGEQFF. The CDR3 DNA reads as TGTGCCAGCAGTGCCTGGGACAGGGCCGGGGAGCAGTTCTTC.

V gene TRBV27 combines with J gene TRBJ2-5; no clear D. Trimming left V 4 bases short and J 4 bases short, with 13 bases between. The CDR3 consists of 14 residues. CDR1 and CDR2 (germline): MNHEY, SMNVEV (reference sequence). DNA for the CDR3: TGTGCCAGCAGTTCCCCCCCCAACAGAGAGACCCAGTACTTC. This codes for CASSSPPNRETQYF.

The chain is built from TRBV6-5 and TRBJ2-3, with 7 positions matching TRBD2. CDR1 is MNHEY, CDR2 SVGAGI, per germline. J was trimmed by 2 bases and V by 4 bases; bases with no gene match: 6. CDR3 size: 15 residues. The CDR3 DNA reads TGTGCCAGCAGTTTGCGGGGGTGGAACACAGATACGCAGTATTTT. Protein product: CASSLRGWNTDTQYF.

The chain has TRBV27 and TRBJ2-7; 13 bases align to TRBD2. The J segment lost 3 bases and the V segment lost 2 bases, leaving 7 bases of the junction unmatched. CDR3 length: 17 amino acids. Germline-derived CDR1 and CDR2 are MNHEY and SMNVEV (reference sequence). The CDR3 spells CASSLTQTSGRFYEQYF. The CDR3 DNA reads TGTGCCAGCAGTTTAACACAGACTAGCGGGAGGTTCTACGAGCAGTACTTC.

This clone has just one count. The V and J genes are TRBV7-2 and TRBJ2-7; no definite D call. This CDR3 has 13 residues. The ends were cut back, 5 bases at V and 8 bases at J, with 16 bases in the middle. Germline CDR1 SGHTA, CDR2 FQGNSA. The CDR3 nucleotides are TGTGCCAGCAGCCCCCGGGCCACTGAAAAGCAGTACTTC. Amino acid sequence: CASSPRATEKQYF.

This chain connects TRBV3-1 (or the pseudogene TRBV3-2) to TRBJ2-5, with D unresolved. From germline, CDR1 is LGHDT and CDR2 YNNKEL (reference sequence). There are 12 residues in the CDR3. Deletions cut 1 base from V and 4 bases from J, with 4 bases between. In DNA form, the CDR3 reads TGTGCCAGCAGCCAAGGTAGAGAGACCCAGTACTTC. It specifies CASSQGRETQYF.

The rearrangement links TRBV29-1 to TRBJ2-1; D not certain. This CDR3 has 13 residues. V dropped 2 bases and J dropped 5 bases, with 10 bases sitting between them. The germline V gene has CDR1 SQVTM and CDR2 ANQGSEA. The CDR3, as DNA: TGCAGCGTTGAACGGGTTTTGAACAATGAGCAGTTCTTC. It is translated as CSVERVLNNEQFF.

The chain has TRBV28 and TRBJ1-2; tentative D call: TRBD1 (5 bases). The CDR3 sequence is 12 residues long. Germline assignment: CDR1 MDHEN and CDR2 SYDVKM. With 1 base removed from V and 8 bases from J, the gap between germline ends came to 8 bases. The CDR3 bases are TGTGCCAGCAGTTTATCAGGGACCGGCTACACCTTC. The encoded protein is CASSLSGTGYTF.

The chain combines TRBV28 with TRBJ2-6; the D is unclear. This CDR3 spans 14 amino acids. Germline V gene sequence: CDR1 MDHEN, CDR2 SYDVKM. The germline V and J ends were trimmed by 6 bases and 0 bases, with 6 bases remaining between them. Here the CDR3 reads CASRILSGANVLTF. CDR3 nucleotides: TGTGCCAGCAGGATTCTCTCTGGGGCCAACGTCCTGACTTTC.

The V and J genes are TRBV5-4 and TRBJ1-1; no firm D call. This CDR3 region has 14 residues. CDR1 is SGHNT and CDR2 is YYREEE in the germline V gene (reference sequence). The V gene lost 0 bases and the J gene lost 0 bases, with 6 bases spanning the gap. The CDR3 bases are TGTGCCAGCAGCTTGGTGGGTGTGAACACTGAAGCTTTCTTT. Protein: CASSLVGVNTEAFF.

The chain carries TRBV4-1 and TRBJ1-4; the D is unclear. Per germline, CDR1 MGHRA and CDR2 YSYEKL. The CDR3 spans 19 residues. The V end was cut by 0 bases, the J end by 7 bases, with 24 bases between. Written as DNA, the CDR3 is TGCGCCAGCAGCCAAGAATCATGTCAAGTGGGTACCCTATGTGAAAAACTGTTTTTT. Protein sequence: CASSQESCQVGTLCEKLFF.

CDR3 loop: CASSIDNRGPISYGYTF. CDR3 sequence (DNA): TGTGCCAGTAGTATAGACAACCGGGGCCCGATTTCATATGGCTACACCTTC. The genes are TRBV19 and TRBJ1-2; weak D call: TRBD1 (5 bases). The CDR3 runs 17 residues. Trimming shortened V by 0 bases and J by 5 bases, and 19 bases separated the two germline ends. CDR1 is LNHDA, CDR2 SQIVND, per germline (reference sequence). The full variable domain, in which reference TRBV19 and TRBJ1-2 provide the parts outside the CDR3, is DGGITQSPKYLFRKEGQNVTLSCEQNLNHDAMYWYRQDPGQGLRLIYYSQIVNDFQKGDIAEGYSVSREKKESFPLTVTSAQKNPTAFYLCASSIDNRGPISYGYTFGSGTRLTVV.

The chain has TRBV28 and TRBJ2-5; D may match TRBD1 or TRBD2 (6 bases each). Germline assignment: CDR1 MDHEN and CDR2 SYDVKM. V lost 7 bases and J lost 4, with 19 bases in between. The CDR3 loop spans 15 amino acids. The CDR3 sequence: CASTNPLGGGETQYF. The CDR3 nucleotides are TGTGCCAGCACCAACCCCCTGGGGGGCGGAGAGACCCAGTACTTC.

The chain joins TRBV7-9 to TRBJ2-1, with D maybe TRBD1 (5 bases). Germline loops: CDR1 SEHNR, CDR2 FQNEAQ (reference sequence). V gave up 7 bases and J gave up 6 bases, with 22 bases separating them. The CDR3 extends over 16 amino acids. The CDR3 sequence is CASNLPLEWGSNEQFF. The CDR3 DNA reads TGTGCCAGCAACCTACCACTCGAGTGGGGCAGCAATGAGCAGTTCTTC.

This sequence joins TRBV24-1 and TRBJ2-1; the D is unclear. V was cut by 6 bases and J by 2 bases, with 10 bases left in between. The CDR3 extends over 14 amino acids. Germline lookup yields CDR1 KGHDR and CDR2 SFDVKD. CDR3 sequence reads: CATSMDGTYNEQFF. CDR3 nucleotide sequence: TGTGCCACCAGTATGGATGGGACCTACAATGAGCAGTTCTTC.

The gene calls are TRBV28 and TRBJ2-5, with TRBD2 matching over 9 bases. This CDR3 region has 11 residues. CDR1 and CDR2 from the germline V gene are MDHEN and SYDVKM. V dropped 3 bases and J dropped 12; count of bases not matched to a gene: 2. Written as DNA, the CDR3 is TGTGCCAGCAGTTTGACTAGCGGAAAGTACTTC. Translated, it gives CASSLTSGKYF.

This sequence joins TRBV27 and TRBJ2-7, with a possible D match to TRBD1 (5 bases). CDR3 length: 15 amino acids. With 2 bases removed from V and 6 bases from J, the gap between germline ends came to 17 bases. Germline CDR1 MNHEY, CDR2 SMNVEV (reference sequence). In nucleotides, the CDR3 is TGTGCCAGCAGTTTAATGCGGACATTGATCGGCGAGCAGTACTTC. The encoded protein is CASSLMRTLIGEQYF.

As DNA, the CDR3 is TGTGCCGGGCGGGGCAGCAACACCGGGGAGCTGTTTTTT. It translates to CAGRGSNTGELFF. V gene TRBV28 combines with J gene TRBJ2-2, with D possibly being TRBD2 (6 bases). The germline gives CDR1 MDHEN, CDR2 SYDVKM. The CDR3 is 13 residues long. Trimming removed 11 bases from V and 2 bases from J, with 12 bases in between.

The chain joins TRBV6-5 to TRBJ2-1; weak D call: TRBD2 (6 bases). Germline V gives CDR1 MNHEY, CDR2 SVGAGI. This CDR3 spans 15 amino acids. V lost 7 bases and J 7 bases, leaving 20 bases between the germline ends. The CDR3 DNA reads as TGTGCCAGCACCCCCTCCGGGATACGGGAGAATGAGCAGTTCTTC. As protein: CASTPSGIRENEQFF.

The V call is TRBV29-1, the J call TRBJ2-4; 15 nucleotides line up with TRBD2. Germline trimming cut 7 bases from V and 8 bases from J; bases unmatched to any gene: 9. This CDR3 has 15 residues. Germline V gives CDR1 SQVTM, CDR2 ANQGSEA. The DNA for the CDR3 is TGCAGCGGTCGGACTAGCGGGAGGGCCTCTCACATTCAGTACTTC. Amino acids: CSGRTSGRASHIQYF. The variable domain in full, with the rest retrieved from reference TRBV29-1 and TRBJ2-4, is SAVISQKPSRDICQRGTSLTIQCQVDSQVTMMFWYRQQPGQSLTLIATANQGSEATYESGFVIDKFPISRPNLTFSTLTVSNMSPEDSSIYLCSGRTSGRASHIQYFGAGTRLSVL.